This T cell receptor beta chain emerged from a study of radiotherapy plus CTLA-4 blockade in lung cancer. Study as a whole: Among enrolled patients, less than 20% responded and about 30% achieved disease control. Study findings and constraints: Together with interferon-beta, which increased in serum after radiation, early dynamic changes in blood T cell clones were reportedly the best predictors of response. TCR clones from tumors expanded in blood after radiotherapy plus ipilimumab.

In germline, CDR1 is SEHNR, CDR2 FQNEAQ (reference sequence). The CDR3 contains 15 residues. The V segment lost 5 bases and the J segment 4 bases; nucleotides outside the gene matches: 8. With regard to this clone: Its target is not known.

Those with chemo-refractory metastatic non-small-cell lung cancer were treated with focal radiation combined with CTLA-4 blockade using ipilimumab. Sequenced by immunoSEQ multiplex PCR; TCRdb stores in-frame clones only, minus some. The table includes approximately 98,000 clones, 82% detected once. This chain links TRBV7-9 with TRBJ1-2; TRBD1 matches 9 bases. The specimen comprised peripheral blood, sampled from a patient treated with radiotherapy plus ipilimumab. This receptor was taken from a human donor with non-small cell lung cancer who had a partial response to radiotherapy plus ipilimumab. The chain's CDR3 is CASSLGQGLSYGYTF. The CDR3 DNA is TGTGCCAGCAGCCTGGGACAGGGATTAAGCTATGGCTACACCTTC.